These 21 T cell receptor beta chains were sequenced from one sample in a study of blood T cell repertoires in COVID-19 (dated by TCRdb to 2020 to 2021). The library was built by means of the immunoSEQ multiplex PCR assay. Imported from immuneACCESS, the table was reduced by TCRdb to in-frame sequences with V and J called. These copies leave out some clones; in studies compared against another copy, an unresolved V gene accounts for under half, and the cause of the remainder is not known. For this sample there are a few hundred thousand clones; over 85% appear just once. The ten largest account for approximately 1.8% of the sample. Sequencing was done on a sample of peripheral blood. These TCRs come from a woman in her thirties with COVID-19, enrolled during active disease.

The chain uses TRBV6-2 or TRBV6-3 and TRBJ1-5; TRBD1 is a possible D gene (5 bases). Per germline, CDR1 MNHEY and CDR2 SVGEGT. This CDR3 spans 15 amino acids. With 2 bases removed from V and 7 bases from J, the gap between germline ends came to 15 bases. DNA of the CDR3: TGTGCCAGCAGTTACCTTATGAGGGGAGGGCAGCCCCAGCATTTT. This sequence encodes CASSYLMRGGQPQHF.

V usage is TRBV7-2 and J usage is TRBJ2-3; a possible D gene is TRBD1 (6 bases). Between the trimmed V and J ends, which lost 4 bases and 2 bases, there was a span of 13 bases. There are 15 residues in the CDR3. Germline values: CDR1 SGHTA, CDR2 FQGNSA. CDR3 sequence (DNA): TGTGCCAGCAGCTCCGTAGGACAGTCCACAGATACGCAGTATTTT. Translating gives CASSSVGQSTDTQYF.

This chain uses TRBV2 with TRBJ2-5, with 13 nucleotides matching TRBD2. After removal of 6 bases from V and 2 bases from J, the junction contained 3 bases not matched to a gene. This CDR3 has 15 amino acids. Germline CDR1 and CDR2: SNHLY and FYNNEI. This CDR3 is CASRWTSGGQETQYF. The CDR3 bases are TGTGCCAGCAGATGGACTAGCGGGGGACAAGAGACCCAGTACTTC.

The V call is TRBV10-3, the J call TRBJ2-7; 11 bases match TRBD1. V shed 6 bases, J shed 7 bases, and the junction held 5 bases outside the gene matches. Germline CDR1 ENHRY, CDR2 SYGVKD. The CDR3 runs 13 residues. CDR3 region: CAIRGDRGGEQYF. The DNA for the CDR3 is TGTGCCATCAGAGGGGACAGGGGGGGAGAGCAGTACTTC.

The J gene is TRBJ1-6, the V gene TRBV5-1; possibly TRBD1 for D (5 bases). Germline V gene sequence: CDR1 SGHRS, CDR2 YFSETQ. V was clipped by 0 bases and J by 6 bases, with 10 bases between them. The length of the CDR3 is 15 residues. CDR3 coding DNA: TGCGCCAGCAGCTTGGGGGGGACTATTAATTCACCCCTCCACTTT. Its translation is CASSLGGTINSPLHF.

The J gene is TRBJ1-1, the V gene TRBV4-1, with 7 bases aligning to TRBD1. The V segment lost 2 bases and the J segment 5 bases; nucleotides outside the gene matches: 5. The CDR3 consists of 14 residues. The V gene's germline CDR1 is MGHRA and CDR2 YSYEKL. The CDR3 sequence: CASSQTDRVTEAFF. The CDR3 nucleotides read TGCGCCAGCAGCCAAACCGACAGGGTTACTGAAGCTTTCTTT.

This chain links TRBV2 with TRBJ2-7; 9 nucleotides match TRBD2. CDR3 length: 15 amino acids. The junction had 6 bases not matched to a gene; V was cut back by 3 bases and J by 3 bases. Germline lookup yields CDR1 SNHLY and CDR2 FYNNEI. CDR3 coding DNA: TGTGCCAGCAGTGAGTGGGGTAGCGGGGGCTACGAGCAGTACTTC. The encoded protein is CASSEWGSGGYEQYF.

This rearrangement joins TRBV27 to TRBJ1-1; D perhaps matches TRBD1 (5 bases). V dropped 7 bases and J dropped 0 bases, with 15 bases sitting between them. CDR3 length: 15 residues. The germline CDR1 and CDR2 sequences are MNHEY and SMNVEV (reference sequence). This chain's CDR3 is CASMPRKGMNTEAFF. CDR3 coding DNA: TGTGCCAGCATGCCGCGGAAGGGGATGAACACTGAAGCTTTCTTT.

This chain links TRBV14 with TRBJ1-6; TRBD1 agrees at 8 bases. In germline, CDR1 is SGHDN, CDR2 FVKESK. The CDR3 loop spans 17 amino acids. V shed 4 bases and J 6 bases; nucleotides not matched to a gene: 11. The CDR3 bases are TGTGCCAGCAGCCTCGGGCCGGGACAGGACTCTAATTCACCCCTCCACTTT. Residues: CASSLGPGQDSNSPLHF.

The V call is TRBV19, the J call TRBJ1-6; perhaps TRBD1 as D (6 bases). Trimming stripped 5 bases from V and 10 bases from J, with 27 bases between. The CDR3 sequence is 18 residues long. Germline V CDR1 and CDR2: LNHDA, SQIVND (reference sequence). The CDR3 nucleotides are TGTGCCAGTAGTCCCTGGGGGGGGCCGATCCGGTCCGCCTCACCCCTCCACTTT. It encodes CASSPWGGPIRSASPLHF.

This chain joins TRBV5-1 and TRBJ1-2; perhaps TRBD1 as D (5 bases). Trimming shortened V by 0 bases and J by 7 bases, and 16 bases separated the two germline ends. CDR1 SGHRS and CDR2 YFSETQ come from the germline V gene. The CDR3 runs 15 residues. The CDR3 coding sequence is TGCGCCAGCAGCTTGGAGGGACTACTCTCGGGTGGCTACACCTTC. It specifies CASSLEGLLSGGYTF.

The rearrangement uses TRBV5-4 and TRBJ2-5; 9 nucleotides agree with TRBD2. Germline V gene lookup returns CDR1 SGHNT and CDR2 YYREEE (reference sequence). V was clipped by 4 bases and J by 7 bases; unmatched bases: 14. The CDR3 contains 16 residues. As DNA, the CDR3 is TGTGCCAGCAGCCGTCCTAGCGGGGAGCCCCCAGGGACCCAGTACTTC. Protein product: CASSRPSGEPPGTQYF.

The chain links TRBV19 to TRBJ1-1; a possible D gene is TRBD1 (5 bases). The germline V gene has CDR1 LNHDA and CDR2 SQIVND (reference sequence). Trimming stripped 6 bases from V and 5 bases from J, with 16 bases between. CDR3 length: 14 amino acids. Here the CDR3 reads CASSSIDSGTEAFF. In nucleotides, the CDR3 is TGTGCCAGTAGCTCTATCGACAGTGGGACTGAAGCTTTCTTT.

CDR3 nucleotide sequence: TGTGCCAGCAGCTTGGCAGGGGCCTCGGGTGAAAAACTGTTTTTT. This sequence encodes CASSLAGASGEKLFF. The V gene is TRBV5-4, the J gene TRBJ1-4, with a tentative D call TRBD1 (6 bases). The germline gives CDR1 SGHNT, CDR2 YYREEE (reference sequence). This CDR3 is built from 15 residues. V lost 0 bases and J 7 bases, leaving 13 bases between the germline ends.

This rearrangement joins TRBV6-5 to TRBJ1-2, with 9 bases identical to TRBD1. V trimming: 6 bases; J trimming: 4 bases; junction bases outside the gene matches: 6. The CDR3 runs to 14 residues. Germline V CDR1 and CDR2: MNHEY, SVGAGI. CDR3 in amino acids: CASRLQGAGYGYTF. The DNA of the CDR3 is TGTGCCAGCAGGTTACAGGGGGCAGGCTATGGCTACACCTTC.

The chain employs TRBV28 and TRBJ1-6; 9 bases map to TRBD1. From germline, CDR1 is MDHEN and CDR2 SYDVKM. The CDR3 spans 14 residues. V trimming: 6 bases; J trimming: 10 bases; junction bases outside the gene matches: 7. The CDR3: CASSWTGEVSPLHF. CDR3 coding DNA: TGTGCCAGCAGCTGGACAGGGGAGGTCTCACCCCTCCACTTT.

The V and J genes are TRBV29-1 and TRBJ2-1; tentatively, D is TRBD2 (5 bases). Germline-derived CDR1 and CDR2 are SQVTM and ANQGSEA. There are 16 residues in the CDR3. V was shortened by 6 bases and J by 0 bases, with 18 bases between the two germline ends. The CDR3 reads CSVPRGYFSSYNEQFF. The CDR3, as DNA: TGCAGCGTCCCCCGGGGATATTTTAGCTCCTACAATGAGCAGTTCTTC.

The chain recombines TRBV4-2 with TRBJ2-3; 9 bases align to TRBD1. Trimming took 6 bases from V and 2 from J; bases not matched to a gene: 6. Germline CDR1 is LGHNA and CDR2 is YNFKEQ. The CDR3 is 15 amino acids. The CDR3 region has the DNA TGTGCCAGCAGACCGCAACAGGGGGCCACAGATACGCAGTATTTT. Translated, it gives CASRPQQGATDTQYF.

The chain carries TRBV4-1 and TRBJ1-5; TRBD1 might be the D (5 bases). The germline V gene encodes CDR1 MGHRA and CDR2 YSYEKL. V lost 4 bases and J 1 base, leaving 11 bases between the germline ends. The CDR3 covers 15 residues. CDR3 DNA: TGCGCCAGCAGCCCGCAGACAGAGAGCAATCAGCCCCAGCATTTT. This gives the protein CASSPQTESNQPQHF.

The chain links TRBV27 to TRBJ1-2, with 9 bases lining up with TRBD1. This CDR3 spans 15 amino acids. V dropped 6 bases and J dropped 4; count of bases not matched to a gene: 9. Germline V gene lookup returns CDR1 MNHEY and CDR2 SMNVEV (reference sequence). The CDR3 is CASSPSGQGGYGYTF. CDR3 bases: TGTGCCAGCAGCCCCTCGGGACAGGGAGGCTATGGCTACACCTTC.

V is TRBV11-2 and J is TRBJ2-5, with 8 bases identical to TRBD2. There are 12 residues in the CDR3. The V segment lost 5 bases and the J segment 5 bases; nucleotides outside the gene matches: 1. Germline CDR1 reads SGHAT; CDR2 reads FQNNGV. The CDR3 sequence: CASSREGETQYF. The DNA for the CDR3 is TGTGCCAGCAGCCGGGAGGGGGAGACCCAGTACTTC.